This entry lists 19 T cell receptor beta chains sequenced from one sample in a study of T-cell reconstitution after alpha-beta-depleted transplantation in children. The TCRbeta library incorporated unique molecular identifiers. TCRdb reanalysed the PCR reads using MiXCR and keeps one entry per CDR3 protein. The table lists hundreds of thousands of distinct CDR3 sequences, roughly 17% of them singletons. The source was PBMCs, mostly from graft donor cells, collected 360 days after TCRalphabeta/CD19-depleted stem cell transplant. The source is a boy less than two years old who had a stem cell transplant for Wiskott-Aldrich syndrome, so the T cells may come from the graft donor.

The CDR3 region has the DNA TGCAGCGCCAGATCCGGGACTACCCTTGGACCAGATACGCAGTATTTT. It specifies CSARSGTTLGPDTQYF. The V and J genes are TRBV29-1 and TRBJ2-3; TRBD2 matches 7 bases. The CDR3 is made up of 16 amino acids. The V gene end was trimmed by 7 bases and the J gene end by 4 bases; junction bases not matched to a gene: 17. Germline V gene sequence: CDR1 SQVTM, CDR2 ANQGSEA.

This rearrangement joins TRBV4-3 to TRBJ2-3, with 9 positions matching TRBD2. There are 16 residues in the CDR3. V was pared by 1 base and J by 4 bases, with 6 bases of the junction left unmatched. Germline CDR1 LGHNA, CDR2 YSLEER. This CDR3 reads CASSQVSGRGADTQYF. The CDR3 DNA reads as TGCGCCAGCAGCCAAGTTAGCGGGAGAGGGGCAGATACGCAGTATTTT.

This clonotype was counted between two and nine times. The J gene is TRBJ1-5, the V gene TRBV18; tentatively, D is TRBD1 (5 bases). The CDR3 contains 14 residues. Trimming cost V 4 bases and J 2 bases, with 9 bases left between them. CDR1 is KGHSH, CDR2 LQKENI, per germline. The CDR3 DNA reads TGTGCCAGCTCACAGGGGCGAGGCAATCAGCCCCAGCATTTT. It codes for CASSQGRGNQPQHF.

In its sample, this clonotype was seen a few times. CDR3 region: CSAHTAEGRYNEQFF. In DNA form, the CDR3 reads TGCAGTGCCCATACCGCCGAGGGGAGATACAATGAGCAGTTCTTC. This sequence joins TRBV20-1 and TRBJ2-1; D may match TRBD1 or TRBD2 (5 bases each). CDR1 DFQATT and CDR2 SNEGSKA come from the germline V gene (reference sequence). The V and J ends lost 6 bases and 4 bases respectively, with 19 bases between them. This CDR3 is 15 amino acids long.

The chain joins TRBV7-6 to TRBJ2-2; 10 bases are shared with TRBD2. V was clipped by 5 bases and J by 6 bases; unmatched bases: 9. The CDR3 covers 16 residues. The germline CDR1 and CDR2 sequences are SGHVS and FNYEAQ. The CDR3 DNA reads as TGTGCCAGCAGCCTCCTAGCGGGAGAGGAGGCCGGGGAGCTGTTTTTT. Translating gives CASSLLAGEEAGELFF.

This clonotype was seen only a few times. J is TRBJ2-1 and V is TRBV10-3; D may be TRBD2 (6 bases). The ends were cut back, 7 bases at V and 0 bases at J, with 13 bases in the middle. CDR3 length equals 15 residues. CDR1 and CDR2 from the germline V gene are ENHRY and SYGVKD. DNA for the CDR3: TGTGCCATCACTAAGGGACTGTCCTCCTACAATGAGCAGTTCTTC. This translates into CAITKGLSSYNEQFF.

This clonotype was counted a few times. The V and J genes are TRBV20-1 and TRBJ1-5, with D unresolved. CDR1 and CDR2 from the germline V gene are DFQATT and SNEGSKA (reference sequence). This CDR3 is 12 amino acids long. Trimming took 6 bases from V and 1 from J, leaving 7 bases between them. The CDR3 loop reads CSAQWSNQPQHF. The CDR3 DNA sequence: TGCAGTGCCCAGTGGAGCAATCAGCCCCAGCATTTT.

CDR3 in amino acids: CATSDPSGGAYNEQFF. The CDR3 DNA sequence: TGTGCCACCAGTGACCCCAGCGGGGGAGCCTACAATGAGCAGTTCTTC. J is TRBJ2-1 and V is TRBV24-1; 8 nucleotides align to TRBD2. The trim removed 4 bases at V and 2 bases at J, leaving 6 bases unmatched. The germline V gene has CDR1 KGHDR and CDR2 SFDVKD. The CDR3 is 16 residues long.

The rearrangement joins TRBV29-1 to TRBJ2-5; D is possibly TRBD2 (5 bases). Germline V gene sequence: CDR1 SQVTM, CDR2 ANQGSEA. Between the trimmed V and J ends, which lost 0 bases and 4 bases, there was a span of 15 bases. The CDR3 sequence is 15 residues long. The CDR3 DNA sequence: TGCAGCGTTGAAGATCGGGGTCACTTACCAGAGACCCAGTACTTC. Its translation: CSVEDRGHLPETQYF. Using reference TRBV29-1 and TRBJ2-5 for the parts outside the CDR3, the full variable domain is SAVISQKPSRDICQRGTSLTIQCQVDSQVTMMFWYRQQPGQSLTLIATANQGSEATYESGFVIDKFPISRPNLTFSTLTVSNMSPEDSSIYLCSVEDRGHLPETQYFGPGTRLLVL.

This clonotype has only a few counts. The genes are TRBV3-1 and TRBJ2-1, with a possible D match to TRBD1 (5 bases). The CDR3 has 15 residues. Trimming removed 3 bases at V and 5 bases at J, with 14 bases between. Germline V gives CDR1 LGHDT, CDR2 YNNKEL (reference sequence). The CDR3 DNA reads TGTGCCAGCAGCCACGCTAGACAGAGGCACAATGAGCAGTTCTTC. Its translation is CASSHARQRHNEQFF.

Only a few counts were recorded for this clonotype. The CDR3: CSASRGGVTFF. The CDR3, as DNA: TGCAGTGCTAGCAGAGGAGGCGTTACTTTCTTT. The chain uses TRBV20-1 and TRBJ1-1; D uncertain. Germline V gene sequence: CDR1 DFQATT, CDR2 SNEGSKA (reference sequence). The CDR3 covers 11 residues. Trimming cost V 3 bases and J 12 bases, with 14 bases left between them.

This clonotype appeared a few times. The V gene is TRBV6-5, the J gene TRBJ2-2; a possible D gene is TRBD2 (6 bases). The V and J ends lost 4 bases and 0 bases respectively, with 15 bases between them. Germline CDR1 is MNHEY and CDR2 is SVGAGI. This CDR3 contains 17 residues. CDR3 loop: CASSFEGTGSNTGELFF. The CDR3 DNA sequence: TGTGCCAGCAGTTTCGAAGGGACTGGATCGAACACCGGGGAGCTGTTTTTT.

This clonotype was counted between two and nine times. This chain links TRBV7-8 with TRBJ2-1, with D uncertain. Trimming took off 5 bases at V and 5 bases at J, with 10 bases between the two ends. The CDR3 sequence is 13 residues long. Germline V gene sequence: CDR1 SGHVS, CDR2 FQNEAQ. CDR3 sequence reads: CASSLLNNNEQFF. In DNA form, the CDR3 reads TGTGCCAGCAGCCTCTTGAATAACAATGAGCAGTTCTTC.

This clonotype showed up just a few times. The genes are TRBV5-1 and TRBJ2-7, with D perhaps matching TRBD1 or TRBD2 (5 bases each). Germline V gives CDR1 SGHRS, CDR2 YFSETQ. Trimming removed 2 bases at V and 2 bases at J, with 11 bases between. The CDR3 sequence is 14 residues long. The CDR3 spells CASSFRGAAYEQYF. The CDR3 region has the DNA TGCGCCAGCAGCTTTCGAGGGGCCGCCTACGAGCAGTACTTC.

The CDR3 DNA reads TGTGCCAGCAGCCGAGGAGGCTTAGGACGCGAGCAGTACTTC. Translated: CASSRGGLGREQYF. The gene calls are TRBV3-1 and TRBJ2-7, with D possibly being TRBD2 (5 bases). Between the trimmed V and J ends, which lost 4 bases and 6 bases, there was a span of 16 bases. The germline gives CDR1 LGHDT, CDR2 YNNKEL (reference sequence). CDR3 length: 14 amino acids.

The CDR3 nucleotides read TGCGCCAGCAGCAAAGTCGAGACTCACTCCTCAGGGGCCAACGTCCTGACTTTC. Protein: CASSKVETHSSGANVLTF. This chain uses TRBV5-1 with TRBJ2-6; D not resolved. The CDR3 is 18 amino acids. Trimming stripped 4 bases from V and 4 bases from J, with 21 bases between. CDR1 and CDR2 (germline): SGHRS, YFSETQ.

There are a few counts of this clonotype. The genes are TRBV28 and TRBJ2-7; D is unresolved. Germline V lookup: CDR1 MDHEN, CDR2 SYDVKM. The CDR3 is 14 residues long. Between the trimmed V and J ends, which lost 7 bases and 2 bases, there was a span of 15 bases. The CDR3 reads CASTIRAGTYEQYF. The CDR3 DNA reads TGTGCCAGCACAATCCGGGCAGGTACCTACGAGCAGTACTTC. Filled out from reference TRBV28 and TRBJ2-7, the complete variable domain reads DVKVTQSSRYLVKRTGEKVFLECVQDMDHENMFWYRQDPGLGLRLIYFSYDVKMKEKGDIPEGYSVSREKKERFSLILESASTNQTSMYLCASTIRAGTYEQYFGPGTRLTVT.

The chain uses TRBV20-1 and TRBJ1-1; D is undetermined. Germline V gene lookup returns CDR1 DFQATT and CDR2 SNEGSKA (reference sequence). Trimming left V 3 bases short and J 4 bases short, with 9 bases between. This CDR3 spans 12 amino acids. This CDR3 reads CSASPWGTEAFF. The CDR3 DNA sequence: TGCAGTGCTAGCCCCTGGGGCACTGAAGCTTTCTTT.

The chain recombines TRBV5-1 with TRBJ2-3, with D unclear. Between the trimmed V and J ends, which lost 6 bases and 2 bases, there was a span of 10 bases. CDR1 SGHRS and CDR2 YFSETQ come from the germline V gene. The length of the CDR3 is 13 residues. For the CDR3, the DNA is TGCGCCAGCATGGCACTACTCACAGATACGCAGTATTTT. It specifies CASMALLTDTQYF.